The 29 T cell receptor beta chains below come from one sample, sequenced in a study of PD-L1 blockade in urothelial cancer. Some clones are missing from TCRdb's copy, which holds only in-frame ones; the method was immunoSEQ multiplex PCR. The sample holds tens of thousands of clones, around 81% seen once. The time point is: pretreatment peripheral blood. The sample here was PBMCs, taken around atezolizumab (anti-PD-L1) treatment. These TCRs come from a man aged 65-85 years with urothelial cancer.

This chain joins TRBV30 and TRBJ2-5, with a possible D match to TRBD2 (5 bases). CDR3 length equals 13 residues. From germline, CDR1 is GTSNPN and CDR2 SVGIG (reference sequence). V lost 2 bases to trimming and J lost 4 bases, with 11 bases between them. The CDR3 sequence: CAWSQGSGETQYF. The CDR3 DNA reads TGTGCCTGGAGTCAAGGGAGCGGAGAGACCCAGTACTTC.

The CDR3 sequence is CAGTNGETQYF. Here the CDR3 DNA reads TGTGCCGGCACCAACGGGGAGACCCAGTACTTC. The V call is TRBV30, the J call TRBJ2-5; D not certain. The germline V gene encodes CDR1 GTSNPN and CDR2 SVGIG (reference sequence). The V end lost 8 bases, the J end lost 5 bases, and 12 bases lay between the germline ends. This CDR3 has 11 residues.

The chain links TRBV18 to TRBJ2-3; a possible D gene is TRBD2 (5 bases). The CDR3 is 14 amino acids. The V and J ends lost 6 bases and 3 bases respectively, with 13 bases between them. CDR1 and CDR2 from the germline V gene are KGHSH and LQKENI. The CDR3: CASSLTGSTDTQYF. CDR3 DNA: TGTGCCAGCTCCCTTACGGGGTCTACAGATACGCAGTATTTT.

The rearrangement joins TRBV2 to TRBJ2-3; no clear D. V lost 6 bases and J 5 bases, leaving 6 bases between the germline ends. Germline CDR1 and CDR2: SNHLY and FYNNEI. The CDR3 runs to 11 residues. Here the CDR3 reads CASREEDTQYF. DNA of the CDR3: TGTGCCAGCAGAGAGGAAGATACGCAGTATTTT.

V gene TRBV30 combines with J gene TRBJ2-7, with D possibly TRBD2 on 6 matching bases. Germline CDR1 and CDR2: GTSNPN and SVGIG (reference sequence). V lost 5 bases and J lost 0, with 11 bases in between. CDR3 length: 13 amino acids. This CDR3 is CAWGTPSSYEQYF. CDR3 DNA sequence: TGTGCCTGGGGGACTCCCAGCTCCTACGAGCAGTACTTC.

The chain joins TRBV5-6 to TRBJ1-2; a weak D match, TRBD1 (6 bases). Trimming removed 1 base at V and 2 bases at J, with 12 bases between. The CDR3 has 15 residues. Germline V gives CDR1 SGHDT, CDR2 YYEEEE. CDR3 sequence: CASSLFFQGNYGYTF. The CDR3 coding sequence is TGTGCCAGCAGCTTGTTCTTCCAGGGGAACTATGGCTACACCTTC.

A remark on this clone: The DNA is omitted, as the CDR3 cannot be located on it reliably, and the CDR3 follows TCRdb's listing. The gene calls are TRBV19 and TRBJ2-2; the table gives TRBD2 as D, unverified against the DNA. A total of 15 residues make up the CDR3, ends included. Germline V gives CDR1 LNHDA, CDR2 SQIVND (reference sequence). CDR3 sequence reads: CASSMGRSRPGSCFF.

The chain joins TRBV18 to TRBJ2-7, with TRBD2 identical over 8 bases. After removal of 2 bases from V and 1 base from J, the junction contained 4 bases not matched to a gene. The CDR3 consists of 15 residues. Germline loops: CDR1 KGHSH, CDR2 LQKENI. The CDR3 DNA reads as TGTGCCAGCTCACCAGCTAGCGGGCTTTCCTACGAGCAGTACTTC. It translates to CASSPASGLSYEQYF. Full variable domain (remainder filled in from reference TRBV18 and TRBJ2-7): NAGVMQNPRHLVRRRGQEARLRCSPMKGHSHVYWYRQLPEEGLKFMVYLQKENIIDESGMPKERFSAEFPKEGPSILRIQQVVRGDSAAYFCASSPASGLSYEQYFGPGTRLTVT.

This clone was seen only a few times. Other DNA sequences in this specimen translate into the identical CDR3. J is TRBJ2-3 and V is TRBV5-1, with 12 bases that match TRBD2. Unmatched junction bases numbered 3, after V lost 2 bases and J lost 2 bases. CDR1 and CDR2 from the germline V gene are SGHRS and YFSETQ. CDR3 length: 16 amino acids. The DNA of the CDR3 is TGCGCCAGCAGCTTAACTAGCGGGAGGTCCACAGATACGCAGTATTTT. The encoded protein is CASSLTSGRSTDTQYF.

The V and J genes are TRBV6-1 and TRBJ2-7; TRBD1 matches 9 bases. Germline CDR1 MNHNS, CDR2 SASEGT. After removal of 2 bases from V and 12 bases from J, the junction contained 5 bases not matched to a gene. The CDR3 has 12 residues. The CDR3 protein is CASSELVGQGYF. The CDR3 DNA is TGTGCCAGCAGTGAATTAGTGGGACAGGGGTACTTC.

In DNA, the CDR3 is TGTGCCAGCAGCTACGAGCGAGGATCCATTCAGTACTTC. It encodes CASSYERGSIQYF. The chain combines TRBV7-6 with TRBJ2-4; D not resolved. The CDR3 loop spans 13 amino acids. Germline CDR1 reads SGHVS; CDR2 reads FNYEAQ. V was cut by 4 bases and J by 9 bases, with 13 bases left in between.

CDR3 residues: CASSPRFTGEADTQYF. CDR3 DNA sequence: TGTGCCAGCAGCCCTCGGTTCACAGGGGAGGCAGATACGCAGTATTTT. The J gene is TRBJ2-3, the V gene TRBV7-2, with a tentative D call TRBD1 (7 bases). The CDR3 totals 16 residues. CDR1 and CDR2 from the germline V gene are SGHTA and FQGNSA. Trimming removed 5 bases from V and 4 bases from J, with 19 bases in between.

This clone was seen more than once but under ten times. The chain employs TRBV5-4 and TRBJ1-2, with 8 bases identical to TRBD1. J lost 8 bases, V lost 0 bases, and 6 bases had no gene match. The germline gives CDR1 SGHNT, CDR2 YYREEE (reference sequence). The CDR3 loop spans 14 amino acids. The DNA of the CDR3 is TGTGCCAGCAGCTTGGAGGACAGGGTAGGCGGCTACACCTTC. Amino acids: CASSLEDRVGGYTF.

The V gene is TRBV4-1, the J gene TRBJ1-4; 11 bases are shared with TRBD1. The CDR3 is 14 amino acids. Germline assignment: CDR1 MGHRA and CDR2 YSYEKL. V was clipped by 5 bases and J by 7 bases; unmatched bases: 3. CDR3 nucleotide sequence: TGCGCCAGCAGCTTCGGGACAGGGGGTGAAAAACTGTTTTTT. Encoded protein: CASSFGTGGEKLFF.

This chain uses TRBV9 with TRBJ2-1; no firm D call. Trimming left V 0 bases short and J 3 bases short, with 10 bases between. CDR3 size: 15 residues. Germline CDR1 and CDR2: SGDLS and YYNGEE. CDR3 bases: TGTGCCAGCAGCGTAGTGTCTGCGGACTACAATGAGCAGTTCTTC. Amino acid sequence: CASSVVSADYNEQFF. Based on the CDR3 plus reference TRBV9 and TRBJ2-1, the full variable domain is DSGVTQTPKHLITATGQRVTLRCSPRSGDLSVYWYQQSLDQGLQFLIQYYNGEERAKGNILERFSAQQFPDLHSELNLSSLELGDSALYFCASSVVSADYNEQFFGPGTRLTVL.

The CDR3 here is CASSYPTGSSYEQYF. The DNA for the CDR3 is TGTGCCAGCAGTTACCCGACAGGGAGCTCCTACGAGCAGTACTTC. The chain uses TRBV6-6 and TRBJ2-7; TRBD1 aligns across 7 bases. CDR3 length: 15 residues. Trimming at V came to 2 bases and at J to 0 bases, leaving 4 bases not matched to a gene. Germline V gene sequence: CDR1 MNHNY, CDR2 SVGAGI (reference sequence).

The chain carries TRBV4-1 and TRBJ1-3; D gene unclear. Trimming stripped 1 base from V and 4 bases from J, with 8 bases between. This CDR3 is built from 14 residues. Per germline, CDR1 MGHRA and CDR2 YSYEKL. In nucleotides, the CDR3 is TGCGCCAGCAGCCAAGTTACGGAGGGAAACACCATATATTTT. It encodes CASSQVTEGNTIYF.

The V and J genes are TRBV28 and TRBJ2-1, with TRBD1 matching 7 bases. This CDR3 is 23 amino acids long. The germline gives CDR1 MDHEN, CDR2 SYDVKM. The V and J ends lost 6 bases and 1 base, in that order; junction bases with no gene match: 30. The CDR3 nucleotides read TGTGCCAGCAGCTCAGATAGGGGGCGCTTGGTTTTAATTCGAAGGGGGTCCTACAATGAGCAGTTCTTC. Its protein is CASSSDRGRLVLIRRGSYNEQFF.

The chain is built from TRBV10-3 and TRBJ1-2; TRBD1 agrees at 7 bases. Trimming removed 2 bases from V and 2 bases from J; junction bases left unmatched: 2. Germline-derived CDR1 and CDR2 are ENHRY and SYGVKD. The CDR3 is 14 residues long. This CDR3 reads CAISEGTENYGYTF. DNA for the CDR3: TGTGCCATCAGTGAGGGGACAGAGAACTATGGCTACACCTTC.

The genes are TRBV10-2 and TRBJ2-7, with TRBD1 matching 7 bases. Trimming cost V 5 bases and J 0 bases; bases outside gene matches: 4. CDR1 and CDR2 (germline): WSHSY, SAAADI. CDR3 size: 14 residues. The CDR3 region has the DNA TGCGCCAGCAGTCCGACAGGGAGCTCCTACGAGCAGTACTTC. It yields the protein CASSPTGSSYEQYF.

J is TRBJ2-3 and V is TRBV11-2; D may be TRBD1 (6 bases). The CDR3 has 15 amino acids. CDR1 and CDR2 from the germline V gene are SGHAT and FQNNGV. Deletions cut 7 bases from V and 0 bases from J, with 14 bases between. In nucleotides, the CDR3 is TGTGCCAGCACCGTACAGGGATTAAGCACAGATACGCAGTATTTT. Translation: CASTVQGLSTDTQYF. Using reference TRBV11-2 and TRBJ2-3 for the parts outside the CDR3, the full variable domain is EAGVAQSPRYKIIEKRQSVAFWCNPISGHATLYWYQQILGQGPKLLIQFQNNGVVDDSQLPKDRFSAERLKGVDSTLKIQPAKLEDSAVYLCASTVQGLSTDTQYFGPGTRLTVL.

The rearrangement links TRBV5-8 to TRBJ1-1, with a weak D call TRBD1 (5 bases). CDR3 size: 14 residues. V dropped 1 base and J dropped 6 bases, with 13 bases sitting between them. Germline values: CDR1 SGHTS, CDR2 YDEGEE. The CDR3 region has the DNA TGTGCCAGCAGCTTGCCGGACACAGTTTCTGAAGCTTTCTTT. Amino acid sequence: CASSLPDTVSEAFF.

The chain is built from TRBV13 and TRBJ2-1; 9 bases agree with TRBD2. The J segment lost 10 bases and the V segment lost 6 bases, leaving 28 bases of the junction unmatched. The CDR3 has 20 amino acids. CDR1 and CDR2 (germline): PRHDT, FYEKMQ (reference sequence). CDR3 loop: CASSQRRDAYGLREGNEQFF. CDR3 coding DNA: TGTGCCAGCAGTCAAAGGCGGGATGCATACGGGTTGCGGGAGGGCAACGAGCAGTTCTTC.

Turning to this clone: Because the CDR3's place on the DNA is in doubt, the DNA is left out and the CDR3 is given as listed by TCRdb. The rearrangement joins TRBV10-2 to TRBJ2-1; no check of the table's D call, TRBD2, against the DNA was made. The CDR3 length is 14 residues, termini included. Germline V CDR1 and CDR2: WSHSY, SAAADI. The CDR3 loop reads CASILAGAYNEQFF.

CDR3 protein: CASSLSGRIYEQYF. In DNA form, the CDR3 reads TGTGCCAGCAGCTTAAGCGGGAGAATCTACGAGCAGTACTTC. This chain joins TRBV11-2 and TRBJ2-7, with 8 bases identical to TRBD2. CDR3 length: 14 residues. Germline CDR1 reads SGHAT; CDR2 reads FQNNGV. J was trimmed by 3 bases and V by 2 bases; bases with no gene match: 3.

V and J are TRBV7-6 and TRBJ2-3, with D perhaps matching TRBD2 (5 bases). CDR3 length equals 14 residues. Trimming took 2 bases from V and 6 from J, leaving 12 bases between them. Germline loops: CDR1 SGHVS, CDR2 FNYEAQ. This CDR3 reads CASSLSSGSDTQYF. The CDR3 DNA follows: TGTGCCAGCAGCTTAAGTTCGGGATCGGATACGCAGTATTTT.

The rearrangement links TRBV2 to TRBJ2-2; possibly TRBD1 for D (5 bases). The CDR3 loop spans 16 amino acids. Germline lookup yields CDR1 SNHLY and CDR2 FYNNEI. The germline V and J ends were trimmed by 6 bases and 4 bases, with 18 bases remaining between them. CDR3 coding DNA: TGTGCCAGCAGCCCTACCGCGCAGGGCGGCACCGGGGAGCTGTTTTTT. Protein: CASSPTAQGGTGELFF.

V is TRBV29-1 and J is TRBJ1-1, with 9 bases that match TRBD1. V lost 7 bases, J lost 5 bases, and 8 bases stayed unmatched. The length of the CDR3 is 13 residues. Germline V CDR1 and CDR2: SQVTM, ANQGSEA. This chain's CDR3 is CSGTTGGRTEAFF. In DNA, the CDR3 is TGCAGCGGTACGACAGGGGGGCGGACTGAAGCTTTCTTT.

The V call is TRBV19, the J call TRBJ1-2; D possibly corresponds to TRBD1 (5 bases). Deletions cut 5 bases from V and 5 bases from J, with 12 bases between. CDR3 length: 13 residues. The germline gives CDR1 LNHDA, CDR2 SQIVND (reference sequence). The CDR3 is CASSPRQQYGYTF. In nucleotides, the CDR3 is TGTGCCAGTAGTCCACGACAGCAGTATGGCTACACCTTC.